One and the same sample provided the 30 T cell receptor beta chains below, sequenced in a study of CD8+ T cells in alopecia areata. The treatment denotes: oral pan-JAK inhibitor, 5-10 mg twice daily. Researchers gathered lesional scalp punch biopsies and peripheral blood from patients with alopecia areata. Extracted from the samples, RNA was reverse transcribed into cDNA to serve as the sequencing template. Assay used: immunoSEQ multiplex PCR; TCRdb lists only in-frame clones, some missing. This table has 1,500 to 2,500 clones, about three quarters appearing once. Sequencing used skin, obtained at roughly week 45, from a patient treated with tofacitinib. The source of these receptors is a human donor with alopecia areata.

The V and J genes are TRBV7-2 and TRBJ2-7, with D maybe TRBD2 (7 bases). CDR3 length: 16 amino acids. Germline V gene sequence: CDR1 SGHTA, CDR2 FQGNSA. Trimming stripped 1 base from V and 4 bases from J, with 17 bases between. The CDR3 protein is CASSLGTGGFLYEQYF. As DNA, the CDR3 is TGTGCCAGCAGCTTAGGCACGGGGGGCTTTTTGTACGAGCAGTACTTC.

This chain links TRBV5-4 with TRBJ2-3, with unresolved D. Germline V gene sequence: CDR1 SGHNT, CDR2 YYREEE (reference sequence). CDR3 length equals 13 residues. The ends were cut back, 0 bases at V and 1 base at J, with 3 bases in the middle. Written as DNA, the CDR3 is TGTGCCAGCAGCTTGGAGGGCACAGATACGCAGTATTTT. Amino acids: CASSLEGTDTQYF.

V usage is TRBV20-1 and J usage is TRBJ2-1; D possibly corresponds to TRBD2 (6 bases). Trimming cost V 5 bases and J 10 bases, with 9 bases left between them. CDR3 length: 10 amino acids. Germline CDR1 and CDR2: DFQATT and SNEGSKA (reference sequence). The CDR3 region is CSAGLIEQFF. The CDR3 DNA sequence: TGCAGTGCTGGACTAATAGAGCAGTTCTTC.

The chain uses TRBV7-2 and TRBJ2-3; 7 nucleotides line up with TRBD2. Germline V gene data show CDR1 as SGHTA and CDR2 as FQGNSA. The V and J ends lost 4 bases and 6 bases, in that order; junction bases with no gene match: 4. This CDR3 comprises 13 residues. In DNA, the CDR3 is TGTGCCAGCAGCTCGACTAGCTCTGATACGCAGTATTTT. Translation gives CASSSTSSDTQYF.

The chain employs TRBV5-6 and TRBJ2-4; the D call may be TRBD1 or TRBD2 (5 bases each). Between the trimmed V and J ends, which lost 2 bases and 6 bases, there was a span of 12 bases. This CDR3 region has 14 residues. Germline loops: CDR1 SGHDT, CDR2 YYEEEE. CDR3 sequence: CASSFHRDLNIQYF. As DNA, the CDR3 is TGTGCCAGCAGCTTTCACCGGGACCTAAACATTCAGTACTTC.

This clone was found once. This chain uses TRBV2 with TRBJ2-3; 9 bases align to TRBD1. The CDR3 runs 15 residues. Germline CDR1 is SNHLY and CDR2 is FYNNEI. V shed 6 bases and J 3 bases; nucleotides not matched to a gene: 7. The CDR3 here is CASRGRDRATDTQYF. The CDR3 nucleotides read TGTGCCAGCAGAGGACGGGACAGGGCAACAGATACGCAGTATTTT.

V and J are TRBV6-1 and TRBJ1-1, with 7 positions matching TRBD1. Per germline, CDR1 MNHNS and CDR2 SASEGT. There are 11 residues in the CDR3. The junction had 6 bases not matched to a gene; V was cut back by 6 bases and J by 11 bases. CDR3 amino acids: CASSRQGGAFF. The CDR3 DNA follows: TGTGCCAGCAGCCGACAGGGAGGCGCTTTCTTT.

The J gene is TRBJ1-6, the V gene TRBV27, with 7 bases lining up with TRBD1. This CDR3 has 14 amino acids. After removal of 6 bases from V and 7 bases from J, the junction contained 6 bases not matched to a gene. CDR1 and CDR2 (germline): MNHEY, SMNVEV (reference sequence). In DNA form, the CDR3 reads TGTGCCAGCAGAGGGACAGTTATCAATTCACCCCTCCACTTT. Encoded protein: CASRGTVINSPLHF.

The V and J genes are TRBV7-2 and TRBJ1-2; 7 bases agree with TRBD1. This CDR3 spans 14 amino acids. Germline V CDR1 and CDR2: SGHTA, FQGNSA. V gave up 2 bases and J gave up 0 bases; unmatched junction bases: 0. DNA for the CDR3: TGTGCCAGCAGCTTACAGGGGGCTAACTATGGCTACACCTTC. Translated, it gives CASSLQGANYGYTF. The full variable domain, with the rest looked up from reference TRBV7-2 and TRBJ1-2, is GAGVSQSPSNKVTEKGKDVELRCDPISGHTALYWYRQSLGQGLEFLIYFQGNSAPDKSGLPSDRFSAERTGGSVSTLTIQRTQQEDSAVYLCASSLQGANYGYTFGSGTRLTVV.

This clone was observed a few times. This sequence joins TRBV7-2 and TRBJ2-4; TRBD1 matches at 9 bases. The CDR3 consists of 15 residues. Germline V CDR1 and CDR2: SGHTA, FQGNSA. V gave up 6 bases and J gave up 5 bases; unmatched junction bases: 8. CDR3: CASRTDRGIENIQYF. The CDR3 DNA reads TGTGCCAGCAGAACGGACAGGGGTATCGAAAACATTCAGTACTTC.

V usage is TRBV5-6 and J usage is TRBJ1-5, with 9 bases identical to TRBD1. The CDR3 has 16 residues. The V segment lost 3 bases and the J segment 8 bases; nucleotides outside the gene matches: 12. The germline gives CDR1 SGHDT, CDR2 YYEEEE. The CDR3 coding sequence is TGTGCCAGCAGCTCTTGGTGGGCACAGGGGGCGAAGCCCCAGCATTTT. Encoded protein: CASSSWWAQGAKPQHF.

This rearrangement joins TRBV29-1 to TRBJ1-1; 8 bases map to TRBD1. V was pared by 6 bases and J by 0 bases, with 9 bases of the junction left unmatched. CDR3 length equals 15 residues. Germline V gene lookup returns CDR1 SQVTM and CDR2 ANQGSEA. This CDR3 is CSVETGARLNTEAFF. In DNA, the CDR3 is TGCAGCGTGGAGACAGGGGCGCGGTTGAACACTGAAGCTTTCTTT.

Only one count was recorded for this clone. This chain joins TRBV10-3 and TRBJ2-3, with 12 nucleotides matching TRBD2. The CDR3 is 18 amino acids. The V gene end was trimmed by 5 bases and the J gene end by 0 bases; junction bases not matched to a gene: 9. The germline CDR1 and CDR2 sequences are ENHRY and SYGVKD. The CDR3: CAISTSGGIKTSTDTQYF. CDR3 nucleotide sequence: TGTGCCATCAGTACTAGCGGGGGGATTAAGACTAGCACAGATACGCAGTATTTT.

There are a few counts of this clone. This sequence joins TRBV7-2 and TRBJ2-5, with D possibly matching TRBD2 (5 bases). The J call could be wrong; TRBJ2-7 is a better fit for the DNA end. Germline assignment: CDR1 SGHTA and CDR2 FQGNSA. CDR3 length: 15 residues. For the CDR3, the DNA is TGTGCCAGCAGCTTATACGGGGAAGATTGGGACGAGCAGTACTTC. It codes for CASSLYGEDWDEQYF.

The chain carries TRBV5-6 and TRBJ2-3; TRBD2 agrees at 7 bases. Per germline, CDR1 SGHDT and CDR2 YYEEEE. The CDR3 spans 14 residues. V lost 6 bases to trimming and J lost 6 bases; unmatched junction nucleotides: 10. For the CDR3, the DNA is TGTGCCAGCATCCCTACGGGGGGTTCGGATACGCAGTATTTT. Translating gives CASIPTGGSDTQYF. Complete variable domain (other parts from reference TRBV5-6 and TRBJ2-3): DAGVTQSPTHLIKTRGQQVTLRCSPKSGHDTVSWYQQALGQGPQFIFQYYEEEERQRGNFPDRFSGHQFPNYSSELNVNALLLGDSALYLCASIPTGGSDTQYFGPGTRLTVL.

This clone is a singleton in its sample. This chain links TRBV19 with TRBJ1-1, with a possible D match to TRBD1 (5 bases). Trimming removed 2 bases at V and 1 base at J, with 11 bases between. The germline CDR1 and CDR2 sequences are LNHDA and SQIVND (reference sequence). This CDR3 is built from 15 residues. CDR3 DNA: TGTGCCAGTAGTATATCGGTTCAGGGGAACACTGAAGCTTTCTTT. Translation gives CASSISVQGNTEAFF.

V is TRBV6-5 and J is TRBJ1-4; D remains unclear. Per the germline V gene, CDR1 is MNHEY and CDR2 is SVGAGI. The CDR3 sequence is 14 residues long. The ends were cut back, 2 bases at V and 5 bases at J, with 9 bases in the middle. The CDR3 region is CASSYTPQNEKLFF. For the CDR3, the DNA is TGTGCCAGCAGTTACACACCTCAAAATGAAAAACTGTTTTTT.

In DNA form, the CDR3 reads TGCAGTGCTAGAGTGGCAGAGACCCAGTACTTC. It is translated as CSARVAETQYF. This chain joins TRBV20-1 and TRBJ2-5; no reliable D call. Trimming removed 1 base from V and 4 bases from J, with 4 bases in between. Germline V gene sequence: CDR1 DFQATT, CDR2 SNEGSKA (reference sequence). The CDR3 loop spans 11 amino acids.

This clone occurred a few times. This chain links TRBV7-8 with TRBJ2-5; D is ambiguous. The germline V and J ends were trimmed by 2 bases and 2 bases, with 3 bases remaining between them. The CDR3 has 12 amino acids. Germline lookup yields CDR1 SGHVS and CDR2 FQNEAQ. The DNA of the CDR3 is TGTGCCAGCAGCTTATATCAAGAGACCCAGTACTTC. Translation gives CASSLYQETQYF.

The rearrangement links TRBV14 to TRBJ1-1; unclear D gene. Trimming pared 4 bases from V and 4 bases from J, leaving 16 bases between. The CDR3 is made up of 15 amino acids. CDR1 SGHDN and CDR2 FVKESK come from the germline V gene. Here the CDR3 DNA reads TGTGCCAGCAGCCGTCAACCCGGCGGCGCCACTGAAGCTTTCTTT. This encodes CASSRQPGGATEAFF.

The V gene is TRBV5-6, the J gene TRBJ2-7, with 12 bases identical to TRBD2. CDR3 length: 17 residues. Trimming cost V 4 bases and J 0 bases; bases outside gene matches: 8. Per the germline V gene, CDR1 is SGHDT and CDR2 is YYEEEE. CDR3 loop: CASSPGTSGQSSYEQYF. The CDR3 region has the DNA TGTGCCAGCAGCCCCGGGACTAGCGGGCAAAGCTCCTACGAGCAGTACTTC.

V gene TRBV5-1 combines with J gene TRBJ2-2; TRBD2 agrees at 8 bases. From germline, CDR1 is SGHRS and CDR2 YFSETQ. Germline trimming cut 4 bases from V and 7 bases from J; bases unmatched to any gene: 15. The CDR3 loop spans 17 amino acids. The CDR3 region has the DNA TGCGCCAGCAGCCGAGTCCGGGGGGGCTCGGGAGTCGGGGAGCTGTTTTTT. It is translated as CASSRVRGGSGVGELFF.

The chain employs TRBV29-1 and TRBJ2-3; D gene uncertain. This CDR3 is built from 15 residues. V was shortened by 0 bases and J by 0 bases, with 10 bases between the two germline ends. Germline V gene lookup returns CDR1 SQVTM and CDR2 ANQGSEA. The CDR3 protein is CSVEEVAASTDTQYF. As DNA, the CDR3 is TGCAGCGTTGAAGAAGTCGCAGCTAGCACAGATACGCAGTATTTT.

The genes are TRBV9 and TRBJ2-3; D remains ambiguous. Trimming shortened V by 6 bases and J by 0 bases, and 11 bases separated the two germline ends. There are 14 residues in the CDR3. The germline gives CDR1 SGDLS, CDR2 YYNGEE. CDR3 region: CASTSGTSTDTQYF. CDR3 in DNA: TGTGCCAGCACCTCAGGAACTAGCACAGATACGCAGTATTTT.

This rearrangement joins TRBV9 to TRBJ2-5, with a weak D call TRBD2 (7 bases). The CDR3 spans 15 residues. Between the trimmed V and J ends, which lost 4 bases and 5 bases, there was a span of 18 bases. CDR1 and CDR2 (germline): SGDLS, YYNGEE. The CDR3, as DNA: TGTGCCAGCAGCATTACGACGGGGGGCAGGGAGACCCAGTACTTC. Translation gives CASSITTGGRETQYF.

The J gene is TRBJ1-2, the V gene TRBV19, with a possible D match to TRBD1 (6 bases). The CDR3 loop spans 13 amino acids. Germline-derived CDR1 and CDR2 are LNHDA and SQIVND (reference sequence). The V gene lost 6 bases and the J gene lost 2 bases, with 10 bases spanning the gap. The CDR3 DNA is TGTGCCAGTAGAGGGGACATAAACTATGGCTACACCTTC. Translating gives CASRGDINYGYTF. Complete variable domain (other parts from reference TRBV19 and TRBJ1-2): DGGITQSPKYLFRKEGQNVTLSCEQNLNHDAMYWYRQDPGQGLRLIYYSQIVNDFQKGDIAEGYSVSREKKESFPLTVTSAQKNPTAFYLCASRGDINYGYTFGSGTRLTVV.

The chain uses TRBV4-3 and TRBJ2-3, with 8 nucleotides matching TRBD2. The CDR3 spans 16 residues. Per germline, CDR1 LGHNA and CDR2 YSLEER. V was pared by 0 bases and J by 2 bases, with 4 bases of the junction left unmatched. The CDR3 DNA reads as TGCGCCAGCAGCCAAGAAGGACTAGCCCACACAGATACGCAGTATTTT. Translation gives CASSQEGLAHTDTQYF.

The V gene is TRBV19, the J gene TRBJ1-4, with a weak D call TRBD1 (6 bases). V gave up 9 bases and J gave up 5 bases, with 19 bases separating them. CDR3 length: 15 amino acids. Germline V CDR1 and CDR2: LNHDA, SQIVND (reference sequence). Here the CDR3 reads CASRPDRSSNEKLFF. In nucleotides, the CDR3 is TGTGCCAGCCGGCCCGACAGGTCCTCAAATGAAAAACTGTTTTTT.

The chain is built from TRBV30 and TRBJ2-5; TRBD2 agrees at 13 bases. CDR1 is GTSNPN and CDR2 is SVGIG in the germline V gene (reference sequence). This CDR3 is built from 17 residues. V shed 5 bases and J 5 bases; nucleotides not matched to a gene: 14. CDR3 coding DNA: TGTGCCTGGCATAGGGGACTAGCGGGGAATATTGGGGAGACCCAGTACTTC. Its translation: CAWHRGLAGNIGETQYF. Drawing the rest from reference TRBV30 and TRBJ2-5, the complete variable domain is SQTIHQWPATLVQPVGSPLSLECTVEGTSNPNLYWYRQAAGRGLQLLFYSVGIGQISSEVPQNLSASRPQDRQFILSSKKLLLSDSGFYLCAWHRGLAGNIGETQYFGPGTRLLVL.

CDR3 in DNA: TGTGCCATCAGTGGGGACGGCCTATTTGGCGAGCAGTACTTC. Translated: CAISGDGLFGEQYF. The chain employs TRBV10-3 and TRBJ2-7, with D perhaps given as TRBD1 or TRBD2 (5 bases each). Trimming removed 4 bases at V and 6 bases at J, with 16 bases between. Germline CDR1 and CDR2: ENHRY and SYGVKD. The CDR3 extends over 14 amino acids.